This T cell receptor beta chain was retrieved from a study of blood T cell repertoires in COVID-19. Libraries were prepared by immunoSEQ multiplex PCR; TCRdb keeps only in-frame clonotypes and omits some of them. The sample gives about 210,000 clones, 84% of which show up once; about 7.8% is in the top ten. In its sample, this clone is hyperexpanded. CDR1 is MGHRA, CDR2 YSYEKL, per germline. This CDR3 has 15 amino acids. Trimming took 3 bases from V and 4 from J; bases not matched to a gene: 7. During active infection, Seattle patients enrolled and were then monitored through disease. This sequence was found in a woman of 80 years or more with COVID-19, enrolled during active disease. The J gene is TRBJ2-5, the V gene TRBV4-1; 8 bases fit TRBD1. The sequenced sample was peripheral blood. As DNA, the CDR3 is TGCGCCAGCAGCCACCTGCCTCAGGGGGCAGAGACCCAGTACTTC. Residues: CASSHLPQGAETQYF.